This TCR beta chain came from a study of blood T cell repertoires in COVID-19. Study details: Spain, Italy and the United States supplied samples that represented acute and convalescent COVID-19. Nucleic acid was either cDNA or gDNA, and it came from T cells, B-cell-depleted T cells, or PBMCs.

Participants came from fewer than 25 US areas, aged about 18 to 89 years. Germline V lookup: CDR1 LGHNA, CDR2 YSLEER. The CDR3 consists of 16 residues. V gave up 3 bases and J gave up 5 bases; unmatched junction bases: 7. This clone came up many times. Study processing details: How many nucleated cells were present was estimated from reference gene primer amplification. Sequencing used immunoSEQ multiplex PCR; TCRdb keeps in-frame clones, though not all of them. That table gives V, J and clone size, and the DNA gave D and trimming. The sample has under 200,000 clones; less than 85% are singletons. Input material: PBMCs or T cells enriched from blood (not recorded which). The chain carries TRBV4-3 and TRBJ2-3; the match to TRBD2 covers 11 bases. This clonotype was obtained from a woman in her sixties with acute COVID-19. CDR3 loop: CASSHLSGGGEDTQYF. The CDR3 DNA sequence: TGCGCCAGCAGCCACCTTAGCGGGGGGGGTGAAGATACGCAGTATTTT.